These 9 T cell receptor beta chains were all obtained from the same sample, sequenced in a study of T cell repertoires in cytomegalovirus infection. TCRdb itself ran the reads through MiXCR, one entry per CDR3 protein. The sample lists around 320,000 distinct CDR3 sequences, 8% to 10% occurring once. The sample comprised PBMCs. These receptors were obtained from a human donor in good health (CMV status not recorded). Some clones in this sample may be carry-over from other donors' samples.

This clonotype was counted a few times. This chain joins TRBV24-1 and TRBJ2-1, with no clear D. Trimming shortened V by 2 bases and J by 7 bases, and 14 bases separated the two germline ends. Germline loops: CDR1 KGHDR, CDR2 SFDVKD. The CDR3 length is 15 residues. The CDR3 region has the DNA TGTGCCACCAGTGATTACAAATCCGACCGAAATGAGCAGTTCTTC. The encoded protein is CATSDYKSDRNEQFF.

This clonotype was counted many times. The chain couples TRBV19 to TRBJ1-5; D gene uncertain. The CDR3 loop spans 14 amino acids. V shed 5 bases and J shed 1 base, with 9 bases lying between them. The germline V gene encodes CDR1 LNHDA and CDR2 SQIVND (reference sequence). The CDR3 spells CASSGPTSNQPQHF. The CDR3 DNA sequence: TGTGCCAGTAGTGGCCCCACGAGCAATCAGCCCCAGCATTTT.

The J gene is TRBJ1-6, the V gene TRBV7-2, with D maybe TRBD1 (5 bases). The CDR3 runs to 12 residues. Between the trimmed V and J ends, which lost 5 bases and 9 bases, there was a span of 8 bases. Germline V lookup: CDR1 SGHTA, CDR2 FQGNSA. The DNA of the CDR3 is TGTGCCAGCAGCGTTCAGGGTTCACCCCTCCACTTT. It translates to CASSVQGSPLHF.

This clonotype was detected a few times. The V call is TRBV6-2 or TRBV6-3, the J call TRBJ1-5; D gene unclear. In germline, CDR1 is MNHEY, CDR2 SVGEGT. This CDR3 has 13 residues. The germline V and J ends were trimmed by 4 bases and 15 bases, with 19 bases remaining between them. CDR3 DNA: TGTGCCAGCAGTTCCCGACCCTCTCAGCCGAGGCATTTT. Protein product: CASSSRPSQPRHF.

This clonotype was seen repeatedly, ten times or more. The chain uses TRBV7-2 and TRBJ1-1; D is unresolved. This CDR3 comprises 12 residues. Germline V gene lookup returns CDR1 SGHTA and CDR2 FQGNSA. V was cut by 7 bases and J by 3 bases, with 9 bases left in between. Here the CDR3 reads CASNFFDTEAFF. As DNA, the CDR3 is TGTGCCAGCAATTTTTTCGACACTGAAGCTTTCTTT.

This clonotype was observed many times. The genes are TRBV7-2 and TRBJ2-3, with 11 bases aligning to TRBD2. V trimming: 2 bases; J trimming: 3 bases; junction bases outside the gene matches: 7. The CDR3 has 17 amino acids. The germline gives CDR1 SGHTA, CDR2 FQGNSA. CDR3 sequence (DNA): TGTGCCAGCAGCTTATACTCACTAGCGGGAGTGACAGATACGCAGTATTTT. It is translated as CASSLYSLAGVTDTQYF.

The rearrangement uses TRBV5-1 and TRBJ1-6; 8 nucleotides align to TRBD1. The CDR3 runs to 15 residues. CDR1 is SGHRS and CDR2 is YFSETQ in the germline V gene. Unmatched junction bases numbered 6, after V lost 4 bases and J lost 6 bases. This CDR3 reads CASSVDRVGNSPLHF. The DNA for the CDR3 is TGCGCCAGCAGCGTGGACAGGGTGGGTAATTCACCCCTCCACTTT.

This clonotype has a count of ten or more. V usage is TRBV24-1 and J usage is TRBJ2-1; 12 bases match TRBD2. CDR3 length equals 18 residues. Germline trimming cut 1 base from V and 2 bases from J; bases unmatched to any gene: 5. From germline, CDR1 is KGHDR and CDR2 SFDVKD. The CDR3 nucleotides read TGTGCCACCAGTGATTTTCGGGCTAGCGGGAGGGCCTACAATGAGCAGTTCTTC. It specifies CATSDFRASGRAYNEQFF.

This clonotype turned up a few times. The chain has TRBV5-6 and TRBJ1-2, with TRBD1 matching 9 bases. Germline values: CDR1 SGHDT, CDR2 YYEEEE. The trim removed 4 bases at V and 4 bases at J, leaving 8 bases unmatched. This CDR3 comprises 15 residues. In DNA form, the CDR3 reads TGTGCCAGCAGCCAATTCGGACAGGGGTTCTATGGCTACACCTTC. It is translated as CASSQFGQGFYGYTF.